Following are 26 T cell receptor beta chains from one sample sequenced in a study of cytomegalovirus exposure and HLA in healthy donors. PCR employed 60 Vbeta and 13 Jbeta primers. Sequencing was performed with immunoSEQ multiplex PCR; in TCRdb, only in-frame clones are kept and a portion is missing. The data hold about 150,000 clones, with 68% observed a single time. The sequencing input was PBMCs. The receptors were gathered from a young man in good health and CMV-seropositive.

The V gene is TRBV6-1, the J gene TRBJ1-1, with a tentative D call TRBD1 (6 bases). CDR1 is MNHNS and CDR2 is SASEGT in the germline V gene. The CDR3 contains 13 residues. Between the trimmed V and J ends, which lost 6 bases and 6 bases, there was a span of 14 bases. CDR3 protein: CASSPNRVAEAFF. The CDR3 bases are TGTGCCAGCAGCCCAAACAGGGTGGCTGAAGCTTTCTTT.

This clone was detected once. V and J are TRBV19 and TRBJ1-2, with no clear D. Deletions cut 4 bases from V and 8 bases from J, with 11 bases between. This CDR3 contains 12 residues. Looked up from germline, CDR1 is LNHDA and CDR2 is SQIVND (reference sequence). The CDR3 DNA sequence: TGTGCCAGTAGTACAGTCCCCTGGGGCTACACCTTC. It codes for CASSTVPWGYTF.

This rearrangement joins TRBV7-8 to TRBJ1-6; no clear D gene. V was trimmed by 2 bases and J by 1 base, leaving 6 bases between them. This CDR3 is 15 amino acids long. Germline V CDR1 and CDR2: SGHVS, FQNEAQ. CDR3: CASSLSPSYNSPLHF. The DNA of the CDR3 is TGTGCCAGCAGCTTATCCCCTTCCTATAATTCACCCCTCCACTTT.

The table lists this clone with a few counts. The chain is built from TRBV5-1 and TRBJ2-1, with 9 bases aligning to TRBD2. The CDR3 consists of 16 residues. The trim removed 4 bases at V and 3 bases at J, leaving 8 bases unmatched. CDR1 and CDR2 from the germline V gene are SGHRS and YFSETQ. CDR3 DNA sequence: TGCGCCAGCAGCCCCCCCGGACTAGCGCTCTACAATGAGCAGTTCTTC. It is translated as CASSPPGLALYNEQFF.

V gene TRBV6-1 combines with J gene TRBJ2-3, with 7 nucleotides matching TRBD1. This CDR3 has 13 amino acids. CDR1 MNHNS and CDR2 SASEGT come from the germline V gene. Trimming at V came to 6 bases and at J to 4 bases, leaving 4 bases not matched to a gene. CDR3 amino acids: CASRDRISDTQYF. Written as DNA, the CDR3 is TGTGCCAGCAGGGACAGGATTTCAGATACGCAGTATTTT.

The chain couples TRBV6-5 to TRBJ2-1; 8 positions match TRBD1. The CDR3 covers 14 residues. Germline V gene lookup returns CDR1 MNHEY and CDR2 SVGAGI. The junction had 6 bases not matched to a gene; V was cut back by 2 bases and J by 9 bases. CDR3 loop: CASSYPDRDGEQFF. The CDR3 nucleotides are TGTGCCAGCAGTTACCCGGACAGGGACGGTGAGCAGTTCTTC.

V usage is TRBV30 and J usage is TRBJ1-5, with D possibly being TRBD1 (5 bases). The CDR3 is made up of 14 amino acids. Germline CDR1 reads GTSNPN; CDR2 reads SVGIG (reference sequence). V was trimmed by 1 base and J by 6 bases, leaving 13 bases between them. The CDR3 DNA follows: TGTGCCTGGAGTGGGTGGGGCCTCGGTCAGCCCCAGCATTTT. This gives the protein CAWSGWGLGQPQHF.

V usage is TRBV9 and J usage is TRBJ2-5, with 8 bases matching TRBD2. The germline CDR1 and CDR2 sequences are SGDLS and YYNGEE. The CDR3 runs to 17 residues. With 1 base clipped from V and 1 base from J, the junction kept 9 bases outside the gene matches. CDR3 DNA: TGTGCCAGCAGCGTATTGGCGGGAGGTGGGGTCCAAGAGACCCAGTACTTC. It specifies CASSVLAGGGVQETQYF. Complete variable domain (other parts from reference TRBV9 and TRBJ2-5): DSGVTQTPKHLITATGQRVTLRCSPRSGDLSVYWYQQSLDQGLQFLIQYYNGEERAKGNILERFSAQQFPDLHSELNLSSLELGDSALYFCASSVLAGGGVQETQYFGPGTRLLVL.

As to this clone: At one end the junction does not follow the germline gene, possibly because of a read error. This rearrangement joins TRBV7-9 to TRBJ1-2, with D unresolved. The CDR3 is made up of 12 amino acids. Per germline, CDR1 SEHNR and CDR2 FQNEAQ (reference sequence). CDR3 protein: CSSLENTMDYTF. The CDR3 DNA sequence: TGTTCCAGCCTCGAGAATACTATGGACTACACCTTC.

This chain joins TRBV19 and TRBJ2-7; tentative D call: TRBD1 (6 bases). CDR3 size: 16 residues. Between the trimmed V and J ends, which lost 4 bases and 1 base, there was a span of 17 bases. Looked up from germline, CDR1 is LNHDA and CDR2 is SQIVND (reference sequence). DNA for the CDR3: TGTGCCAGTAGTAAGGGTACAGGGAGCTTGTCCTACGAGCAGTACTTC. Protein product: CASSKGTGSLSYEQYF.

The CDR3 is CASSLGRLAGETQYF. The CDR3 nucleotides read TGTGCCAGCAGCTTAGGTAGACTAGCGGGAGAGACCCAGTACTTC. The V call is TRBV7-8, the J call TRBJ2-5; 10 bases match TRBD2. This CDR3 comprises 15 residues. The ends lost 1 base at V and 4 bases at J; junction bases unmatched: 3. Germline-derived CDR1 and CDR2 are SGHVS and FQNEAQ.

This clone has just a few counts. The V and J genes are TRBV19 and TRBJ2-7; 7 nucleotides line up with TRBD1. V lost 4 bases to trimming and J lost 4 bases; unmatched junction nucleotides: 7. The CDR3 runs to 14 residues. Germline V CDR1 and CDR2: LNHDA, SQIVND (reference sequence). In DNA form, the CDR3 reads TGTGCCAGTAGTACTGCCCGGACAGGATACGAGCAGTACTTC. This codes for CASSTARTGYEQYF.

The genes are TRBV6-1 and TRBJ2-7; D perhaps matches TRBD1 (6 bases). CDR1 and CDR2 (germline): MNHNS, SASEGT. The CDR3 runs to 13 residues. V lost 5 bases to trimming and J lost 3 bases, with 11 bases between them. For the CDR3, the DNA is TGTGCCAGCAGTACAGGACAGAGCTACGAGCAGTACTTC. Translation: CASSTGQSYEQYF.

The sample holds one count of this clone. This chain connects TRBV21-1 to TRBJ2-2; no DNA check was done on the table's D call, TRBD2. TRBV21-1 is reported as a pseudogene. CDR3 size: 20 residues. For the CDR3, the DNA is TGTGCCAGCAGCGCGGCCGGGACTAGCGGCAACGAACCTAACACCGGGGAGCTGTTTTTT. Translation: CASSAAGTSGNEPNTGELFF.

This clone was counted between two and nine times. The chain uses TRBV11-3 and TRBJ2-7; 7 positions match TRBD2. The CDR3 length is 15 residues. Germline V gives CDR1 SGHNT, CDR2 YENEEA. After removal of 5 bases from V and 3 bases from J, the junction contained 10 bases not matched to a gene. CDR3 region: CASSLYGGTGYEQYF. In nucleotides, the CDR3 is TGTGCCAGCAGCCTTTACGGGGGGACGGGCTACGAGCAGTACTTC.

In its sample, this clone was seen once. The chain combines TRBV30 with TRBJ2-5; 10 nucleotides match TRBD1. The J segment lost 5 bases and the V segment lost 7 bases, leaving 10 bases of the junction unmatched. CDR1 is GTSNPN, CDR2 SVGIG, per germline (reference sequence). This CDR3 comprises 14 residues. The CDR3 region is CALQTGGAGETQYF. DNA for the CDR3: TGTGCCTTACAGACAGGGGGCGCGGGGGAGACCCAGTACTTC. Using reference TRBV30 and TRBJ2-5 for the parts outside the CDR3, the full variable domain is SQTIHQWPATLVQPVGSPLSLECTVEGTSNPNLYWYRQAAGRGLQLLFYSVGIGQISSEVPQNLSASRPQDRQFILSSKKLLLSDSGFYLCALQTGGAGETQYFGPGTRLLVL.

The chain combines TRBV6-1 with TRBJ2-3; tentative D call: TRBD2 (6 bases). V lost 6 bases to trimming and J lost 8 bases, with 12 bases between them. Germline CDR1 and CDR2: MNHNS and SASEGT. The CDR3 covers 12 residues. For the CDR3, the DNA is TGTGCCAGCAGGACCCTGGGGGGTACGCAGTATTTT. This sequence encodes CASRTLGGTQYF.

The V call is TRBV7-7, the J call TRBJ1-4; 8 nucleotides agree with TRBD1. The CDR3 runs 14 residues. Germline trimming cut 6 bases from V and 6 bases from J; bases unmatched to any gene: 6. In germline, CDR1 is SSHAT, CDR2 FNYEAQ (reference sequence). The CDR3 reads CASSPGTGYEKLFF. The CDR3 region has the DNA TGTGCCAGCAGTCCCGGGACAGGCTATGAAAAACTGTTTTTT.

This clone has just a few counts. In nucleotides, the CDR3 is TGTGCCAGCAAGGGACTAGCGGGAGTATACGAGCAGTACTTC. Its translation: CASKGLAGVYEQYF. This chain joins TRBV2 and TRBJ2-7; 14 bases are shared with TRBD2. Trimming removed 7 bases from V and 4 bases from J; junction bases left unmatched: 3. The germline gives CDR1 SNHLY, CDR2 FYNNEI. The CDR3 length is 14 residues.

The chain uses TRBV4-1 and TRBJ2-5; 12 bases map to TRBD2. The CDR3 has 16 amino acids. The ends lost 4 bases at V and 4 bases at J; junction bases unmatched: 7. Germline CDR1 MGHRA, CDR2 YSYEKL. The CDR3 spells CASSLFVGLAGETQYF. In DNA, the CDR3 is TGCGCCAGCAGCCTCTTCGTGGGACTAGCGGGAGAGACCCAGTACTTC.

CDR3 region: CASSGDRGYEQYF. The CDR3 DNA is TGCGCCAGCAGCGGGGACAGGGGTTACGAGCAGTACTTC. The chain combines TRBV4-1 with TRBJ2-5; 10 bases align to TRBD1. The DNA end lines up better with TRBJ2-7; the J call may be wrong. The CDR3 contains 13 residues. Germline loops: CDR1 MGHRA, CDR2 YSYEKL.

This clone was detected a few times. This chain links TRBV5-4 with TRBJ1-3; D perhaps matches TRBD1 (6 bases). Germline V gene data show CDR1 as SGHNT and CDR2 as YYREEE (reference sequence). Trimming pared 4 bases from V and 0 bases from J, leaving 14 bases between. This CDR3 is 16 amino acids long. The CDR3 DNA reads TGTGCCAGCAGCGACCGGGACAACTACTCTGGAAACACCATATATTTT. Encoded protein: CASSDRDNYSGNTIYF.

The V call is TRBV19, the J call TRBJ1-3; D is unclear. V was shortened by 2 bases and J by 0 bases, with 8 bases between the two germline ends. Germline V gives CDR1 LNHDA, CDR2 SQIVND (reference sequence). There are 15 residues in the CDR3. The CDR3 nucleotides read TGTGCCAGTAGTATATCACTGAGCTCTGGAAACACCATATATTTT. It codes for CASSISLSSGNTIYF.

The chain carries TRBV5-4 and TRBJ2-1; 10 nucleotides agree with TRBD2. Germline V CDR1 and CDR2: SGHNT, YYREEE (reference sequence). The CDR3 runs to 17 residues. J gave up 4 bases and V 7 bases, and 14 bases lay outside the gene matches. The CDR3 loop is CASFPLGSGRGYNEQFF. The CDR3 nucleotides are TGTGCCAGCTTCCCACTCGGAAGCGGGAGGGGATACAATGAGCAGTTCTTC.

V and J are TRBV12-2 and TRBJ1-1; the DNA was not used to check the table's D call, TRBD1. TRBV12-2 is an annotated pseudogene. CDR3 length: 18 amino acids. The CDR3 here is CASRPGVGDRGREAEAFF. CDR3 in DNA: TGTGCAAGTCGCCCGGGAGTCGGGGACAGGGGGCGAGAAGCTGAAGCTTTCTTT.

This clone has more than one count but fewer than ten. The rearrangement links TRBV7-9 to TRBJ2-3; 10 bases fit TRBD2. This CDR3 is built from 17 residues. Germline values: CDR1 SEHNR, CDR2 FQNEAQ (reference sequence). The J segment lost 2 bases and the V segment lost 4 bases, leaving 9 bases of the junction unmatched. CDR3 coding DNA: TGTGCCAGCAGCTCCGGAACTAGCGGGGCCAACACAGATACGCAGTATTTT. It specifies CASSSGTSGANTDTQYF.